This is a list of T cell receptor beta chains from one sample in a study of blood T cell repertoires in COVID-19. This table comes from immunoSEQ multiplex PCR, and its TCRdb copy is limited to in-frame clones, with some not included. The profile shows roughly 260,000 clones, approximately 86% of them singletons. The sequenced sample was PBMCs or T cells enriched from blood (not recorded which). The receptors here all came from a woman between 18 and 30 years old who had recovered from COVID-19. Each CDR3 is given with its conserved first and last residue. Each record gives: V gene, clone size, D gene, J gene, CDR3 protein, CDR3 DNA. The D gene is left open where the match is weak. Clone sizes are given selectively: once, few, many, or a class where the clone is expanded.

v_call: TRBV2
clone_size: -
d_call: -
j_call: TRBJ2-2
cdr3_aa: CASTGVNTGELFF
cdr3_nt: TGTGCCAGTACAGGAGTTAACACCGGGGAGCTGTTTTTT

v_call: TRBV9
clone_size: -
d_call: -
j_call: TRBJ2-3
cdr3_aa: CASSVGGLRGTDTQYF
cdr3_nt: TGTGCCAGCAGCGTAGGAGGCCTTCGGGGTACAGATACGCAGTATTTT

v_call: TRBV30
clone_size: -
d_call: -
j_call: TRBJ1-4
cdr3_aa: CAWRDSNNEKLFF
cdr3_nt: TGTGCCTGGAGGGACAGTAATAATGAAAAACTGTTTTTT

v_call: TRBV27
clone_size: -
d_call: TRBD2
j_call: TRBJ2-1
cdr3_aa: CASNIGTSGYNEQFF
cdr3_nt: TGTGCCAGCAATATCGGGACTAGCGGTTACAATGAGCAGTTCTTC

v_call: TRBV19
clone_size: -
d_call: TRBD1
j_call: TRBJ2-3
cdr3_aa: CASSPNRGWADTQYF
cdr3_nt: TGTGCCAGTAGTCCAAACAGGGGTTGGGCAGATACGCAGTATTTT

v_call: TRBV11-2
clone_size: -
d_call: -
j_call: TRBJ2-3
cdr3_aa: CASSPSMLGRSTDTQYF
cdr3_nt: TGTGCCAGCAGCCCCTCCATGCTGGGGAGGAGCACAGATACGCAGTATTTT

v_call: TRBV18
clone_size: -
d_call: TRBD1
j_call: TRBJ1-4
cdr3_aa: CASSPSGQGAGGEEKLFF
cdr3_nt: TGTGCCAGCTCACCCTCGGGACAGGGGGCCGGAGGGGAAGAAAAACTGTTTTTT

v_call: TRBV2
clone_size: -
d_call: -
j_call: TRBJ1-2
cdr3_aa: CASSTRVDSYGYTF
cdr3_nt: TGTGCCAGCAGTACCCGGGTTGACTCCTATGGCTACACCTTC

v_call: TRBV27
clone_size: -
d_call: -
j_call: TRBJ1-5
cdr3_aa: CASSSRKDHLGRGGQPQHF
cdr3_nt: TGTGCCAGCAGCTCCAGGAAAGACCATCTGGGAAGGGGAGGTCAGCCCCAGCATTTT

v_call: TRBV7-7
clone_size: -
d_call: TRBD1
j_call: TRBJ2-2
cdr3_aa: CASSEGQINTGELFF
cdr3_nt: TGTGCCAGCAGTGAGGGACAGATAAACACCGGGGAGCTGTTTTTT

v_call: TRBV10-2
clone_size: -
d_call: TRBD2
j_call: TRBJ2-7
cdr3_aa: CASSVTSGSYEQYF
cdr3_nt: TGCGCCAGCAGTGTTACTAGCGGCTCCTACGAGCAGTACTTC

v_call: TRBV15
clone_size: -
d_call: -
j_call: TRBJ2-7
cdr3_aa: CATSRAVAAYEQYF
cdr3_nt: TGTGCCACCAGCAGAGCGGTAGCGGCCTACGAGCAGTACTTC

v_call: TRBV11-3
clone_size: once
d_call: TRBD1
j_call: TRBJ2-7
cdr3_aa: CASSLTGTAPYEQYF
cdr3_nt: TGTGCCAGCAGCTTAACCGGGACAGCCCCCTACGAGCAGTACTTC

v_call: TRBV5-1
clone_size: -
d_call: TRBD2
j_call: TRBJ2-3
cdr3_aa: CASTQTSGRDTQYF
cdr3_nt: TGCGCCAGCACCCAGACTAGCGGGAGGGATACGCAGTATTTT

v_call: TRBV14
clone_size: -
d_call: -
j_call: TRBJ2-7
cdr3_aa: CASRPGPGLQQGEQYF
cdr3_nt: TGTGCCAGCAGACCTGGGCCAGGTCTCCAGCAGGGCGAGCAGTACTTC

v_call: TRBV12-2
clone_size: -
d_call: -
j_call: TRBJ1-5
cdr3_aa: CASRLETRCHEKTGAYQPQHF
cdr3_nt: TGTGCAAGTCGCTTAGAGACCCGGTGTCATGAGAAGACCGGAGCCTATCAGCCCCAGCATTTT

v_call: TRBV19
clone_size: -
d_call: -
j_call: TRBJ1-4
cdr3_aa: CASSIPSADEKLFF
cdr3_nt: TGTGCCAGTAGTATCCCGTCCGCGGATGAAAAACTGTTTTTT

v_call: TRBV29-1
clone_size: -
d_call: -
j_call: TRBJ2-3
cdr3_aa: CSVEVASEVADTQYF
cdr3_nt: TGCAGCGTTGAAGTGGCTAGCGAGGTCGCAGATACGCAGTATTTT

v_call: TRBV5-5
clone_size: -
d_call: -
j_call: TRBJ2-7
cdr3_aa: CASSPPGSYEQYF
cdr3_nt: TGTGCCAGCAGCCCCCCGGGCTCCTACGAGCAGTACTTC

v_call: TRBV11-1
clone_size: -
d_call: -
j_call: TRBJ2-1
cdr3_aa: CASSSFDEQFF
cdr3_nt: TGTGCCAGCAGCTCTTTTGATGAGCAGTTCTTC

v_call: TRBV7-9
clone_size: -
d_call: -
j_call: TRBJ2-5
cdr3_aa: CASSWTAQETQYF
cdr3_nt: TGTGCCAGCTCCTGGACAGCTCAAGAGACCCAGTACTTC

v_call: TRBV7-3
clone_size: -
d_call: TRBD2
j_call: TRBJ2-3
cdr3_aa: CASSLKGRLATDTQYF
cdr3_nt: TGTGCCAGCAGCTTAAAGGGACGACTAGCGACCGATACGCAGTATTTT

v_call: TRBV2
clone_size: few
d_call: -
j_call: TRBJ1-1
cdr3_aa: CASSDRGQYTEAFF
cdr3_nt: TGTGCCAGCAGTGACAGGGGTCAATACACTGAAGCTTTCTTT

v_call: TRBV27
clone_size: -
d_call: TRBD1
j_call: TRBJ2-2
cdr3_aa: CASSLLTGTAYTGELFF
cdr3_nt: TGTGCCAGCAGCCTACTTACCGGGACAGCCTACACCGGGGAGCTGTTTTTT

v_call: TRBV4-3
clone_size: -
d_call: TRBD2
j_call: TRBJ2-3
cdr3_aa: CASSQHAGGGTDTQYF
cdr3_nt: TGCGCCAGCAGCCAACATGCGGGGGGTGGCACAGATACGCAGTATTTT

v_call: TRBV24-1
clone_size: -
d_call: -
j_call: TRBJ1-2
cdr3_aa: CATSDLPGSGYTF
cdr3_nt: TGTGCCACCAGTGATTTACCGGGGTCTGGCTACACCTTC

v_call: TRBV19
clone_size: -
d_call: TRBD1
j_call: TRBJ2-3
cdr3_aa: CARWARRGRDTDTQYF
cdr3_nt: TGTGCCAGATGGGCACGCAGGGGGCGGGACACAGATACGCAGTATTTT

v_call: TRBV6-4
clone_size: few
d_call: TRBD2
j_call: TRBJ2-1
cdr3_aa: CASSESAGGVEQFF
cdr3_nt: TGTGCCAGCAGTGAGTCAGCGGGAGGCGTTGAGCAGTTCTTC